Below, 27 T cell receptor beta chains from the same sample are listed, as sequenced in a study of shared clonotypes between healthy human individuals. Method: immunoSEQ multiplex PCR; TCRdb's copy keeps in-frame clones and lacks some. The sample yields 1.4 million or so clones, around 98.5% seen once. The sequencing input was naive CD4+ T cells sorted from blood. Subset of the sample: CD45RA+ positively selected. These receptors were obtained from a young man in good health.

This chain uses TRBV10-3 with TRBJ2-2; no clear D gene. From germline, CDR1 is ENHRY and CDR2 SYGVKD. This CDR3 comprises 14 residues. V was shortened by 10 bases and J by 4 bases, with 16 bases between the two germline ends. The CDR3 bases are TGTGCCACCAACGGAGACACATCCACCGGGGAGCTGTTTTTT. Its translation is CATNGDTSTGELFF.

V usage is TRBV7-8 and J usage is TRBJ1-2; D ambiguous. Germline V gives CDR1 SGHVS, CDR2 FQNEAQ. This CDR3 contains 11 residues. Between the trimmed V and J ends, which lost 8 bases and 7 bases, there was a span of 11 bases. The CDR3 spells CASSHIGGYTF. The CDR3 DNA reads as TGTGCCAGCTCCCATATCGGTGGCTACACCTTC.

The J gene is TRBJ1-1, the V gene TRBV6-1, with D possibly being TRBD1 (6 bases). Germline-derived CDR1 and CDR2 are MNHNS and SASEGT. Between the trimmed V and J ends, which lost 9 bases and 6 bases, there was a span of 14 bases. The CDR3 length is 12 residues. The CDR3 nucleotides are TGTGCCAGGCTACAGGGCTTGGCTGAAGCTTTCTTT. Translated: CARLQGLAEAFF.

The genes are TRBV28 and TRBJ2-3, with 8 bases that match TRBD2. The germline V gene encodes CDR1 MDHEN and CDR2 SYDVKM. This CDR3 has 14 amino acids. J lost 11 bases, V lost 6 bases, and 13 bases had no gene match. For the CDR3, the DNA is TGTGCCAGCAGCGTAACGCCAAACGCGGGAGGGCAGTATTTT. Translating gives CASSVTPNAGGQYF.

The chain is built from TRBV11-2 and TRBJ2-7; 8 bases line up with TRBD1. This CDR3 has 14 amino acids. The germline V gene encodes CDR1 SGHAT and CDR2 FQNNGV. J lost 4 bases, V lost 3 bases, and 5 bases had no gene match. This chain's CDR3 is CASSFTGGPYEQYF. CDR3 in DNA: TGTGCCAGCAGCTTCACAGGGGGACCTTACGAGCAGTACTTC.

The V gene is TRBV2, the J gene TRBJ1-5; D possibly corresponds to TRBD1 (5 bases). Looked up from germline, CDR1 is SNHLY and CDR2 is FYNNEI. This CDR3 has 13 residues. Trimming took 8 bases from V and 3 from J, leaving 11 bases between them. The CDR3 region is CASGPGINQPQHF. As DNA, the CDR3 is TGTGCCAGCGGTCCAGGGATCAATCAGCCCCAGCATTTT.

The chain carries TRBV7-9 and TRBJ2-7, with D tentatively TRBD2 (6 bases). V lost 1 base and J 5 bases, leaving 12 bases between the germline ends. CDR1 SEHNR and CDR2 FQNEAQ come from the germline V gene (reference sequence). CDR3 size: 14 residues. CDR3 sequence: CASSLGGTLNEQYF. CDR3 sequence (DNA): TGTGCCAGCAGCTTAGGCGGGACTCTCAACGAGCAGTACTTC.

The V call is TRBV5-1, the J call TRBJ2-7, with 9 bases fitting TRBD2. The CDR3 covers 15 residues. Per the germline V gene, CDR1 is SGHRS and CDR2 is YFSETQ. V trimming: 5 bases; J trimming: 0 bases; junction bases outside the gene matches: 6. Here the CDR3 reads CASRELAGSSYEQYF. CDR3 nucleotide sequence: TGCGCCAGCAGGGAACTAGCGGGCAGCTCCTACGAGCAGTACTTC.

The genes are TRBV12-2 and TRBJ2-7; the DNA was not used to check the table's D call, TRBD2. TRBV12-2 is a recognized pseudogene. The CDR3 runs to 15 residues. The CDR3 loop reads CASPKSSGTSYEQYF. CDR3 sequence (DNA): TGTGCAAGTCCCAAATCTAGCGGTACCTCCTACGAGCAGTACTTC.

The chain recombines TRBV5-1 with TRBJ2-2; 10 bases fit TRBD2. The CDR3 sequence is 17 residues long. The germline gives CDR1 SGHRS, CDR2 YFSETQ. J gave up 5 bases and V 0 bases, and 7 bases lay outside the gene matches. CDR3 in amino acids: CASSLAASGSPTGELFF. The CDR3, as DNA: TGCGCCAGCAGCTTGGCGGCTAGCGGGAGTCCGACCGGGGAGCTGTTTTTT.

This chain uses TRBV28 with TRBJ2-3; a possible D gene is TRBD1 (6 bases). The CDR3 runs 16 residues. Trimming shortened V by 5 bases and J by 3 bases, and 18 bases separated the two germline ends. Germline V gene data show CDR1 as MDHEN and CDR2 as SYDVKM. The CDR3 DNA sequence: TGTGCCAGCAGTCCCCATACAGGGTCCGGGACAGATACGCAGTATTTT. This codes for CASSPHTGSGTDTQYF.

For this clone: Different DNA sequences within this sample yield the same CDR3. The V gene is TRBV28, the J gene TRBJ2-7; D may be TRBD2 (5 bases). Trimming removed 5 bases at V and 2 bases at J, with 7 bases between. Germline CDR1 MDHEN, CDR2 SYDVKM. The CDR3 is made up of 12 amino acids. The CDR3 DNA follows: TGTGCCAGCAGTCTACTAGCCTACGAGCAGTACTTC. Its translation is CASSLLAYEQYF.

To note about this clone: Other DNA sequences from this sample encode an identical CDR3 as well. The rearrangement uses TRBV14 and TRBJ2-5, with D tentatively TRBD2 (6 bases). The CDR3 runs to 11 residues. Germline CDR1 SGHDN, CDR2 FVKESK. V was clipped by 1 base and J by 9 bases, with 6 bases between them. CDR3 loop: CASSQGGAQYF. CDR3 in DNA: TGTGCCAGCAGCCAAGGGGGGGCCCAGTACTTC.

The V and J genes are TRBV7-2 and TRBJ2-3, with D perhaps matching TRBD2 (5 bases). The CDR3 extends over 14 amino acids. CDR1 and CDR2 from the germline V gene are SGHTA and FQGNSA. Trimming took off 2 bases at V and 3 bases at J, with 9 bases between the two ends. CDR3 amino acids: CASSLTGTTDTQYF. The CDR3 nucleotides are TGTGCCAGCAGCTTAACGGGAACTACAGATACGCAGTATTTT.

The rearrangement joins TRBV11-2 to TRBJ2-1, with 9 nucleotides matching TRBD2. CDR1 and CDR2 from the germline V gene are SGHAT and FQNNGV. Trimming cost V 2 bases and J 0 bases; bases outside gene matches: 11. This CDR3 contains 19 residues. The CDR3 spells CASSLRRGTSRGSYNEQFF. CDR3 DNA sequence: TGTGCCAGCAGCTTAAGGCGGGGGACTAGCCGCGGCTCCTACAATGAGCAGTTCTTC.

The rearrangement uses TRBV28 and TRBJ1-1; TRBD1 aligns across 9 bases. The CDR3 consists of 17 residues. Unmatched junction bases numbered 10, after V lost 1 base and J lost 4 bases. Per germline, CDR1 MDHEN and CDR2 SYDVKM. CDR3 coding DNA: TGTGCCAGCAGTTTATATTTACAGGGGGCAGTAACCACTGAAGCTTTCTTT. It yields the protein CASSLYLQGAVTTEAFF.

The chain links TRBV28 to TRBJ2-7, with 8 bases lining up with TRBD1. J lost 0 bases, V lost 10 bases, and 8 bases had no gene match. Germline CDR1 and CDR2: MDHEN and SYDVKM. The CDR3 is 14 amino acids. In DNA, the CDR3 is TGTGCCATTATCGGACAGGGCCCCTCCTACGAGCAGTACTTC. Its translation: CAIIGQGPSYEQYF. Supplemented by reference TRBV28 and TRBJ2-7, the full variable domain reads DVKVTQSSRYLVKRTGEKVFLECVQDMDHENMFWYRQDPGLGLRLIYFSYDVKMKEKGDIPEGYSVSREKKERFSLILESASTNQTSMYLCAIIGQGPSYEQYFGPGTRLTVT.

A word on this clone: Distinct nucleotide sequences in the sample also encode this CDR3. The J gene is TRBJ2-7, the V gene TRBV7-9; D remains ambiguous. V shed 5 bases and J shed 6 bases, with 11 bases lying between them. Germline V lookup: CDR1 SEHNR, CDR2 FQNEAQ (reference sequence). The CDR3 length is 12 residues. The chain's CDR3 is CASSLVESEQYF. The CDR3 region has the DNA TGTGCCAGCAGCCTAGTAGAGTCCGAGCAGTACTTC.

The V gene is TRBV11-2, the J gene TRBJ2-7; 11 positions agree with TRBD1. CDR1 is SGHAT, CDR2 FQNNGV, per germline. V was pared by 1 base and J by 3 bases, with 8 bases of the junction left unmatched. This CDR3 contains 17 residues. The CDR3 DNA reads TGTGCCAGCAGCTTAGGGACCTCCGGGACAGGGGGCTACGAGCAGTACTTC. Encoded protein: CASSLGTSGTGGYEQYF.

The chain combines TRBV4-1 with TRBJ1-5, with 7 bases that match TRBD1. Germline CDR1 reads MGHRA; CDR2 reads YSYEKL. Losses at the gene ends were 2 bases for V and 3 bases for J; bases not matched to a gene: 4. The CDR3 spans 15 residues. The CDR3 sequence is CASSQWGQLNQPQHF. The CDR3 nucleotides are TGCGCCAGCAGCCAATGGGGACAGCTCAATCAGCCCCAGCATTTT.

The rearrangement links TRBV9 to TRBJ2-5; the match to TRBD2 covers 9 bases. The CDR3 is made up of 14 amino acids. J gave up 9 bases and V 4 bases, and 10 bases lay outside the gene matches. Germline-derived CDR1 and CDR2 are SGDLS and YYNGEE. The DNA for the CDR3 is TGTGCCAGCAGCCCCAGGGGTAGCGGGAGAGCCCAGTACTTC. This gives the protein CASSPRGSGRAQYF.

Here the CDR3 reads CASSFLAGQPYEQYF. Written as DNA, the CDR3 is TGCGCCAGCAGTTTTCTAGCGGGACAGCCATACGAGCAGTACTTC. The chain carries TRBV5-1 and TRBJ2-7, with 9 bases lining up with TRBD2. Trimming at V came to 5 bases and at J to 4 bases, leaving 10 bases not matched to a gene. There are 15 residues in the CDR3. Germline values: CDR1 SGHRS, CDR2 YFSETQ.

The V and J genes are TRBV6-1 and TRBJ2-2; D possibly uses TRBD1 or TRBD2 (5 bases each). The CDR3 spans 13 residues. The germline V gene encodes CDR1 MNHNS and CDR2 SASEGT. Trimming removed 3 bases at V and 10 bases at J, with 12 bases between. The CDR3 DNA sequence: TGTGCCAGCAGTGATCAGAGGGGTGCGGAGCTGTTTTTT. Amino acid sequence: CASSDQRGAELFF.

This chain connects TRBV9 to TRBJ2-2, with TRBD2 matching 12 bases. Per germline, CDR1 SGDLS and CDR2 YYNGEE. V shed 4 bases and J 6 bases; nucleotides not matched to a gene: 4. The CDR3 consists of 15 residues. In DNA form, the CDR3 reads TGTGCCAGCAGCCAGACTAGCGGGAGTGCCGGGGAGCTGTTTTTT. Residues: CASSQTSGSAGELFF.

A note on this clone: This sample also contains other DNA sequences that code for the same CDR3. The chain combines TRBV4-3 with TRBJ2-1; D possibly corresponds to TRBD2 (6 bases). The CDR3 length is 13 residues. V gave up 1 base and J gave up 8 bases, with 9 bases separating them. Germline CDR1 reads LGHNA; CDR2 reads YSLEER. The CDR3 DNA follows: TGCGCCAGCAGCCAAGTCCCGGGGGATGAGCAGTTCTTC. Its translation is CASSQVPGDEQFF.

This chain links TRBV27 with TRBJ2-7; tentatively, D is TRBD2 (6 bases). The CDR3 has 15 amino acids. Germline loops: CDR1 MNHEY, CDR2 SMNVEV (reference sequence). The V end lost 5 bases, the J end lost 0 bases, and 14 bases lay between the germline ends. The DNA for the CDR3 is TGTGCCAGCAGTATTAGCGGTGTTAGCTCCTACGAGCAGTACTTC. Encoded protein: CASSISGVSSYEQYF.

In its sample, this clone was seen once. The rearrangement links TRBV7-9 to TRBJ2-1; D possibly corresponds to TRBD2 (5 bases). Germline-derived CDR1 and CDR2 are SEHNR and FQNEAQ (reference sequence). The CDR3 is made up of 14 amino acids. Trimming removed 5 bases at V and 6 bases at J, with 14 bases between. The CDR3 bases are TGTGCCAGCAGCCCGCGGGCCGGACTCAATGAGCAGTTCTTC. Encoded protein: CASSPRAGLNEQFF.